These 15 T cell receptor beta chains originate from one sample sequenced in a study of cytomegalovirus exposure and HLA in healthy donors. Amplification used 60 Vbeta primers and 13 Jbeta primers. Data came from immunoSEQ multiplex PCR; TCRdb stores just in-frame clones and leaves some out. The sample consists of 180,000 or so clones, over 60% of them appearing once. Sequenced input: PBMCs. The receptors shown here come from a man in his forties or fifties in good health and CMV-seropositive.

The rearrangement joins TRBV11-2 to TRBJ2-5; 10 nucleotides line up with TRBD2. Trimming at V came to 0 bases and at J to 1 base, leaving 8 bases not matched to a gene. The CDR3 is made up of 18 amino acids. Germline CDR1 reads SGHAT; CDR2 reads FQNNGV. The CDR3, as DNA: TGTGCCAGCAGCTTAGAAGGGGCTAGCGGGAGTTCCCAAGAGACCCAGTACTTC. This sequence encodes CASSLEGASGSSQETQYF.

CDR3 residues: CASSALTGDKNIQYF. In DNA, the CDR3 is TGTGCCAGCAGCGCATTGACGGGGGACAAAAACATTCAGTACTTC. V is TRBV5-6 and J is TRBJ2-4, with a tentative D call TRBD2 (6 bases). Germline-derived CDR1 and CDR2 are SGHDT and YYEEEE. Between the trimmed V and J ends, which lost 4 bases and 3 bases, there was a span of 14 bases. CDR3 length: 15 residues.

This clone was detected once. The chain joins TRBV9 to TRBJ2-7, with 8 bases that match TRBD2. The V gene's germline CDR1 is SGDLS and CDR2 YYNGEE. Trimming took 0 bases from V and 6 from J; bases not matched to a gene: 8. CDR3 length: 15 residues. CDR3 sequence: CASSVDGGRMAEQYF. CDR3 DNA sequence: TGTGCCAGCAGCGTAGATGGCGGGAGGATGGCCGAGCAGTACTTC.

The chain joins TRBV18 to TRBJ2-3; D is perhaps TRBD2 (5 bases). Germline V gene lookup returns CDR1 KGHSH and CDR2 LQKENI. The CDR3 totals 14 residues. V was shortened by 1 base and J by 4 bases, with 9 bases between the two germline ends. The CDR3 protein is CASSPQPGADTQYF. DNA for the CDR3: TGTGCCAGCTCACCACAGCCCGGGGCAGATACGCAGTATTTT.

The rearrangement links TRBV6-5 to TRBJ2-1; 7 bases are a match to TRBD2. J lost 9 bases, V lost 2 bases, and 13 bases had no gene match. The germline gives CDR1 MNHEY, CDR2 SVGAGI. This CDR3 contains 16 residues. In nucleotides, the CDR3 is TGTGCCAGCAGTTACGCGACCGGTGCAGCGGGGATTGAGCAGTTCTTC. Encoded protein: CASSYATGAAGIEQFF.

This chain joins TRBV28 and TRBJ2-5; TRBD2 aligns across 8 bases. The germline CDR1 and CDR2 sequences are MDHEN and SYDVKM. V lost 7 bases and J lost 6; bases outside the gene matches: 13. The CDR3 extends over 15 amino acids. CDR3 in DNA: TGTGCCAGCAACCTCCATGTGGCGGGAGGACAGACCCAGTACTTC. It specifies CASNLHVAGGQTQYF.

V and J are TRBV7-2 and TRBJ2-1; maybe TRBD2 (6 bases). The CDR3 extends over 14 amino acids. CDR1 and CDR2 from the germline V gene are SGHTA and FQGNSA. V was pared by 4 bases and J by 5 bases, with 12 bases between. CDR3 residues: CASSSDWGDNEQFF. DNA of the CDR3: TGTGCCAGCAGCTCGGACTGGGGGGACAATGAGCAGTTCTTC.

The rearrangement uses TRBV5-1 and TRBJ2-1, with D perhaps matching TRBD2 (7 bases). V shed 6 bases and J shed 0 bases, with 16 bases lying between them. Germline assignment: CDR1 SGHRS and CDR2 YFSETQ. The CDR3 is 16 residues long. This chain's CDR3 is CASTGAPGGSYNEQFF. CDR3 bases: TGCGCCAGCACAGGGGCTCCGGGAGGCTCCTACAATGAGCAGTTCTTC.

The DNA for the CDR3 is TGTGCCAGCAGCTTATTCCGGGGCGAGCAGTACTTC. Translation gives CASSLFRGEQYF. The rearrangement joins TRBV7-9 to TRBJ2-7; D perhaps matches TRBD2 (5 bases). Per the germline V gene, CDR1 is SEHNR and CDR2 is FQNEAQ (reference sequence). The CDR3 consists of 12 residues. V shed 2 bases and J shed 6 bases, with 8 bases lying between them.

The gene calls are TRBV5-4 and TRBJ2-7; the D gene is possibly TRBD2 (6 bases). Trimming took 3 bases from V and 0 from J, leaving 16 bases between them. Germline loops: CDR1 SGHNT, CDR2 YYREEE (reference sequence). This CDR3 has 16 residues. CDR3 sequence reads: CASSYPRGGSSYEQYF. CDR3 DNA sequence: TGTGCCAGCAGCTACCCGCGGGGCGGTAGCTCCTACGAGCAGTACTTC.

The chain joins TRBV7-3 to TRBJ1-1; D call uncertain. The germline V gene has CDR1 SGHTA and CDR2 FQGTGA. V lost 2 bases and J lost 1, with 5 bases in between. The CDR3 is made up of 13 amino acids. CDR3 amino acids: CASSLLENTEAFF. The DNA of the CDR3 is TGTGCCAGCAGCTTACTAGAGAACACTGAAGCTTTCTTT. The complete variable domain, with remaining parts taken from reference TRBV7-3 and TRBJ1-1, reads GAGVSQTPSNKVTEKGKYVELRCDPISGHTALYWYRQSLGQGPEFLIYFQGTGAADDSGLPNDRFFAVRPEGSVSTLKIQRTERGDSAVYLCASSLLENTEAFFGQGTRLTVV.

This clone appeared a single time. CDR3 DNA: TGTGCCATTTCACAGGGGGCAGCTGGAAACACCATATATTTT. This gives the protein CAISQGAAGNTIYF. This chain links TRBV10-3 with TRBJ1-3; 9 bases match TRBD1. V shed 9 bases and J 2 bases; nucleotides not matched to a gene: 5. The length of the CDR3 is 14 residues. Germline V gives CDR1 ENHRY, CDR2 SYGVKD.

V usage is TRBV27 and J usage is TRBJ2-7; 7 bases fit TRBD2. The J segment lost 1 base and the V segment lost 6 bases, leaving 12 bases of the junction unmatched. The V gene's germline CDR1 is MNHEY and CDR2 SMNVEV (reference sequence). The CDR3 consists of 16 residues. The DNA of the CDR3 is TGTGCCAGCAGCGCTGTGAGCGGGGTAGTATCCTACGAGCAGTACTTC. Translation: CASSAVSGVVSYEQYF.

The chain employs TRBV7-2 and TRBJ2-5; maybe TRBD1 (6 bases). Trimming took off 0 bases at V and 2 bases at J, with 13 bases between the two ends. The CDR3 runs 16 residues. Per germline, CDR1 SGHTA and CDR2 FQGNSA. The CDR3 DNA reads as TGTGCCAGCAGCTTAGCGGCAGGGGTGGGGCAAGAGACCCAGTACTTC. Translating gives CASSLAAGVGQETQYF.

The chain combines TRBV6-1 with TRBJ2-7, with 11 bases aligning to TRBD2. The length of the CDR3 is 15 residues. CDR1 MNHNS and CDR2 SASEGT come from the germline V gene. The ends lost 6 bases at V and 3 bases at J; junction bases unmatched: 7. CDR3 loop: CASSLGLAALYEQYF. CDR3 nucleotides: TGTGCCAGCAGCCTGGGACTAGCGGCTCTCTACGAGCAGTACTTC.